This record looks at one T cell receptor (beta chain) sequence and its context. The CDR3 consists of 18 residues. Germline values: CDR1 LGHNA, CDR2 YNFKEQ. V was pared by 0 bases and J by 6 bases, with 15 bases of the junction left unmatched. The data were taken from a study of human T cells and chemical hapten exposure. Study-wide background: Investigators sensitized about 2 cm by about 2 cm of upper inner arm skin with 2% DPC. Enrolled patients were predominantly female and had alopecia areata, totalis or universalis. Diphenylcyclopropenone was administered weekly to the scalp of patients throughout the roughly 23-week study.

Time point here: pre-sensitization, week 0. Treatment noted: therapeutic diphenylcyclopropenone sensitization with weekly scalp DPC. TCRdb recomputed calls from the RACE reads with MiXCR, one row per CDR3 protein. In the table there are 300,000 to 450,000 distinct CDR3 sequences, around 5.5% of which are singletons. The sequences come from whole blood, collected in connection with sensitization to the hapten diphenylcyclopropenone (DPC). V is TRBV4-2 and J is TRBJ1-2; 8 bases are a match to TRBD1. The receptor comes from a woman aged 18-30 years with alopecia areata. Some clones in this sample may be carry-over from other donors' samples. The CDR3 DNA reads TGTGCCAGCAGCCAAGATGTGGACAGGGAAAGGCCAAAGGATGGCTACACCTTC. This gives the protein CASSQDVDRERPKDGYTF.